This T cell receptor beta chain stems from a study of blood T cell repertoires in COVID-19. The V gene's germline CDR1 is LGHNA and CDR2 YNFKEQ. Trimming took 8 bases from V and 5 from J; bases not matched to a gene: 13. This CDR3 contains 15 residues. Method: immunoSEQ multiplex PCR; TCRdb's copy keeps in-frame clones and lacks some. This sample has approximately 84,000 clones, with around 90% found just once. This receptor was identified in a human donor with active COVID-19. The donor label of this sample is uncertain. The genes are TRBV4-2 and TRBJ1-1, with 8 positions matching TRBD1. Sequences were obtained from peripheral blood. For the CDR3, the DNA is TGTGCCAGCTCCCCCCAGGGACAGGTCAGGACTGAAGCTTTCTTT. Protein sequence: CASSPQGQVRTEAFF.